This T cell receptor (beta chain) was identified in a study of T cells after posttransplantation cyclophosphamide. TCRdb's copy holds only in-frame clones and misses some; the assay was immunoSEQ multiplex PCR. The sample contains roughly 14,000 clones, none of them singletons. Treatment was busulfan-fludarabine conditioning, a marrow graft, and cyclophosphamide on days +3 and +4. Study-wide results and limits: Donor CD8+ memory clones often dominated recipient blood repertoires at later times.

In its sample, this clone was seen a few times. Its antigen is undetermined. Germline V lookup: CDR1 MNHNS, CDR2 SASEGT. The CDR3 totals 11 residues. This TCR was sampled from a female patient aged 40-50 years who received an allogeneic stem cell transplant from a related donor, was CMV-positive, and had no GVHD. Some T cells here may be from the graft donor. Sample: PBMCs, taken about 1,000 days after allogeneic stem cell transplant with posttransplant cyclophosphamide. The rearrangement uses TRBV6-1 and TRBJ2-5; no definite D call. The tail of the sequence fits TRBJ2-7 better, so the J call may be wrong. CDR3 coding DNA: TGTGCCAGCAGTGACTTTTACGAGCAGTACTTC. Translation gives CASSDFYEQYF.